This T cell receptor beta chain appears in the sequencing data of a study of blood T cell repertoires in COVID-19. The sample holds a few counts of this clone. V lost 2 bases and J 1 base, leaving 12 bases between the germline ends. CDR1 is SNHLY, CDR2 FYNNEI, per germline. The length of the CDR3 is 16 residues. Sequencing used immunoSEQ multiplex PCR; TCRdb keeps in-frame clones, though not all of them. The data hold 200,000 to 300,000 clones, with around 84% observed a single time. The rearrangement uses TRBV2 and TRBJ1-5, with D possibly being TRBD1 (6 bases). Sequencing was done on a sample of peripheral blood. The receptor was derived from a woman aged 55-75 years with COVID-19, enrolled during active disease. Written as DNA, the CDR3 is TGTGCCAGCAGTGAATCACAGGGCGGCAGCAATCAGCCCCAGCATTTT. It encodes CASSESQGGSNQPQHF.